The 2 T cell receptor beta chains below come from one sample, sequenced in a study of cytomegalovirus exposure and HLA in healthy donors. PCR amplification relied on 60 Vbeta primers (plus 13 Jbeta primers). Generated by immunoSEQ multiplex PCR, the TCRdb table keeps only in-frame clones and is missing some. The table includes over 150,000 clones, 70% to 85% detected once. Sequenced sample: PBMCs. The receptors stem from a man aged 25-45 years in good health and CMV-seronegative.

This clone was counted a single time. The chain has TRBV7-2 and TRBJ1-6, with D unclear. The CDR3 extends over 15 amino acids. Trimming cost V 2 bases and J 7 bases, with 12 bases left between them. Germline CDR1 and CDR2: SGHTA and FQGNSA. The CDR3 loop reads CASSLLTPGNSPLHF. Written as DNA, the CDR3 is TGTGCCAGCAGCTTACTTACTCCAGGCAATTCACCCCTCCACTTT.

The CDR3 loop reads CASSLQFGQGETQYF. The CDR3 DNA reads as TGTGCCAGCAGCTTACAGTTTGGGCAGGGAGAGACCCAGTACTTC. The chain has TRBV7-9 and TRBJ2-5; TRBD1 might be the D (5 bases). Germline CDR1 is SEHNR and CDR2 is FQNEAQ (reference sequence). V shed 2 bases and J shed 4 bases, with 14 bases lying between them. CDR3 size: 15 residues.